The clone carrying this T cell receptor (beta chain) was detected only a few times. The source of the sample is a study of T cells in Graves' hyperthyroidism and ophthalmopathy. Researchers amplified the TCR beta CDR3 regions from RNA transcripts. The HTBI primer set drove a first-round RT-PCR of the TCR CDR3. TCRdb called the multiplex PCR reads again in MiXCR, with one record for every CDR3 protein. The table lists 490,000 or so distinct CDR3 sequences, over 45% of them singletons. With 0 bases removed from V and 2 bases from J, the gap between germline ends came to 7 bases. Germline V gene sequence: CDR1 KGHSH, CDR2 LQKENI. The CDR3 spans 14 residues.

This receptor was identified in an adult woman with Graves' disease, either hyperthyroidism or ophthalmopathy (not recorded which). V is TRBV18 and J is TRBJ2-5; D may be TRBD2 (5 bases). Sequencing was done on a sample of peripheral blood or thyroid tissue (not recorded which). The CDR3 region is CASSPPTRQETQYF. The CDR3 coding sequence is TGTGCCAGCTCACCACCTACTAGACAAGAGACCCAGTACTTC.